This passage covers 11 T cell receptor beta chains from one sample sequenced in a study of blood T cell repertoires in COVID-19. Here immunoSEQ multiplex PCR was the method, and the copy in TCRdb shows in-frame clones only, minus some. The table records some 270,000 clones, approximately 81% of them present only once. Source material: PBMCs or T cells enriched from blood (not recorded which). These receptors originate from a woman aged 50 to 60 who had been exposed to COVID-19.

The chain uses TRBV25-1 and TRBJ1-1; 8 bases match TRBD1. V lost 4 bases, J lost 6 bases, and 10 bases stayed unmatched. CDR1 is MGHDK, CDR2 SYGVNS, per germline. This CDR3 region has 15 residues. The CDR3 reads CASSARFGTGSEAFF. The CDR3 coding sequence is TGTGCCAGCAGTGCCCGGTTCGGGACAGGCTCTGAAGCTTTCTTT. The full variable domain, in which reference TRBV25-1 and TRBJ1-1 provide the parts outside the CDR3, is EADIYQTPRYLVIGTGKKITLECSQTMGHDKMYWYQQDPGMELHLIHYSYGVNSTEKGDLSSESTVSRIRTEHFPLTLESARPSHTSQYLCASSARFGTGSEAFFGQGTRLTVV.

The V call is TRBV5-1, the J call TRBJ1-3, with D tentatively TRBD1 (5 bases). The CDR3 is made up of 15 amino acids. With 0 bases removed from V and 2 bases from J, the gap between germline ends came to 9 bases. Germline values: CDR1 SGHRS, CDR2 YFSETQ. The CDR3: CASSLGSGTGNTIYF. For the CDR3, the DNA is TGCGCCAGCAGCTTGGGTTCAGGGACTGGAAACACCATATATTTT.

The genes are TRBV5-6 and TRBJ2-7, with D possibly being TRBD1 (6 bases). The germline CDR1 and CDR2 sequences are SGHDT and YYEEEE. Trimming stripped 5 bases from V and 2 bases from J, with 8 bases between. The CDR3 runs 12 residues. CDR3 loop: CASSRQAYEQYF. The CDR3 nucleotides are TGTGCCAGCAGTAGACAGGCCTACGAGCAGTACTTC.

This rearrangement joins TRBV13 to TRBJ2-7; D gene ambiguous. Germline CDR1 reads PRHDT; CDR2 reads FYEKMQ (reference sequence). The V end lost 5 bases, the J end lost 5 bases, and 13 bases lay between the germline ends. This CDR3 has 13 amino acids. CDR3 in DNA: TGTGCCAGCAGCCGCATTCTGGCCAACGAGCAGTACTTC. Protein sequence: CASSRILANEQYF. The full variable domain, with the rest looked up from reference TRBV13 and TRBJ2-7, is AAGVIQSPRHLIKEKRETATLKCYPIPRHDTVYWYQQGPGQDPQFLISFYEKMQSDKGSIPDRFSAQQFSDYHSELNMSSLELGDSALYFCASSRILANEQYFGPGTRLTVT.

This CDR3 is CASSPQGPGNTIYF. The CDR3 nucleotides read TGTGCCAGCTCACCTCAGGGTCCTGGAAACACCATATATTTT. The chain has TRBV18 and TRBJ1-3, with D perhaps TRBD1 (5 bases). V was clipped by 3 bases and J by 2 bases, with 8 bases between them. This CDR3 has 14 residues. CDR1 KGHSH and CDR2 LQKENI come from the germline V gene.

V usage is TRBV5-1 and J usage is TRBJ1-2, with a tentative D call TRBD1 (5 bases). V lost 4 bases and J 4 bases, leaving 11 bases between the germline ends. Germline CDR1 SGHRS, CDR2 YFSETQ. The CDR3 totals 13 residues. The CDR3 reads CASSQTATYGYTF. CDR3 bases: TGCGCCAGCAGCCAGACAGCCACCTATGGCTACACCTTC.

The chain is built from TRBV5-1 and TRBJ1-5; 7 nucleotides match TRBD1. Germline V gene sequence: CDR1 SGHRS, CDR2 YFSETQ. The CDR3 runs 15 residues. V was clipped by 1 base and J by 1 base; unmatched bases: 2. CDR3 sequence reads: CASSLQGQSNQPQHF. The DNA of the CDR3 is TGCGCCAGCAGCTTGCAGGGACAGAGCAATCAGCCCCAGCATTTT.

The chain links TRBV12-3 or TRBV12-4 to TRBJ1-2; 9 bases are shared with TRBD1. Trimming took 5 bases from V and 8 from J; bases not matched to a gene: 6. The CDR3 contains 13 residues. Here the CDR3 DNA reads TGTGCCAGCAGTCGGACAGGGGATGGGGGCTACACCTTC. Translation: CASSRTGDGGYTF.

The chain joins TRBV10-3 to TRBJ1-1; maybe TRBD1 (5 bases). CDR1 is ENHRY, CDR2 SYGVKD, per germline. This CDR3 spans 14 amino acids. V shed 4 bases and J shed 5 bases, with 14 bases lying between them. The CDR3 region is CAISAQVDGTEAFF. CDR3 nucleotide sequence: TGTGCCATCAGTGCACAGGTTGATGGGACTGAAGCTTTCTTT.

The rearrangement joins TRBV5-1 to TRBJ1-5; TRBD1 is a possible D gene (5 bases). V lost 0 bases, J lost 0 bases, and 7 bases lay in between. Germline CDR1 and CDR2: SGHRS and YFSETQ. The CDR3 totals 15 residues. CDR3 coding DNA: TGCGCCAGCAGCTTGGACGGACATAGCAATCAGCCCCAGCATTTT. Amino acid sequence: CASSLDGHSNQPQHF.

In DNA form, the CDR3 reads TGTGCCAGTAGTCCGGGAAGGCATCGTTGGAACACTGAAGCTTTCTTT. Translating gives CASSPGRHRWNTEAFF. This chain joins TRBV19 and TRBJ1-1, with unresolved D. Germline V gives CDR1 LNHDA, CDR2 SQIVND (reference sequence). The V end was cut by 5 bases, the J end by 1 base, with 17 bases between. This CDR3 has 16 residues.